What follows describes a single T cell receptor (beta chain). Its antigen is unidentified. Original methodology: With immunoSEQ giving junction-only sequences and no quality scores, filtering differed. TCRdb keeps only in-frame clones here, not all; method: immunoSEQ multiplex PCR. V and J calls plus clone size are reproduced from that table; the DNA served to infer D and trimming. The data show millions of clones, around 95% seen once. This entry belongs to a study of shared clonotypes between healthy human individuals. Study-wide findings and caveats: Of the naive CD4 clonotypes, roughly 5% were shared across a handful of donors.

The CDR3 spans 13 residues. V trimming: 6 bases; J trimming: 4 bases; junction bases outside the gene matches: 5. Germline V gene data show CDR1 as KGHSH and CDR2 as LQKENI. The clonotype originates from a man younger than 30 in good health. Material: naive CD4+ T cells sorted from blood. Indicated subset: CD45RA+ positively selected. V is TRBV18 and J is TRBJ1-1, with TRBD1 matching over 7 bases. CDR3 sequence reads: CASSYQGGTEAFF. The CDR3 DNA sequence: TGTGCCAGCTCCTATCAGGGGGGCACTGAAGCTTTCTTT. Complete variable domain (other parts from reference TRBV18 and TRBJ1-1): NAGVMQNPRHLVRRRGQEARLRCSPMKGHSHVYWYRQLPEEGLKFMVYLQKENIIDESGMPKERFSAEFPKEGPSILRIQQVVRGDSAAYFCASSYQGGTEAFFGQGTRLTVV.